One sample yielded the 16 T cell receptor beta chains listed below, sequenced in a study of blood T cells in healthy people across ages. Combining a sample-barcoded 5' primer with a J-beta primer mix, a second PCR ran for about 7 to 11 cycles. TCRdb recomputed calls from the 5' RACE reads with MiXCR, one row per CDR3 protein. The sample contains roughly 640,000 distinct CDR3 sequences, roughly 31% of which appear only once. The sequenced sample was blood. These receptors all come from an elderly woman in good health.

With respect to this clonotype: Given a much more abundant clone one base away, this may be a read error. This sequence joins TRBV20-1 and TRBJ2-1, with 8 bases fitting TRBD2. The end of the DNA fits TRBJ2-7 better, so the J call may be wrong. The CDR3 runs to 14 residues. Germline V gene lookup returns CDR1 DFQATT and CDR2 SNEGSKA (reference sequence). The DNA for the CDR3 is TGCAGTGCTGAAACTAGCGGATCCTACAATGAGCAGTACTTC. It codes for CSAETSGSYNEQYF.

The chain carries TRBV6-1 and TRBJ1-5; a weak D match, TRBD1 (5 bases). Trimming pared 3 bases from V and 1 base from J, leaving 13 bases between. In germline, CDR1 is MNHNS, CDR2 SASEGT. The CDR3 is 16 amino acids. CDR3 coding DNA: TGTGCCAGCAGTGAGAGGGGTGGGCAAAGCAATCAGCCCCAGCATTTT. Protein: CASSERGGQSNQPQHF.

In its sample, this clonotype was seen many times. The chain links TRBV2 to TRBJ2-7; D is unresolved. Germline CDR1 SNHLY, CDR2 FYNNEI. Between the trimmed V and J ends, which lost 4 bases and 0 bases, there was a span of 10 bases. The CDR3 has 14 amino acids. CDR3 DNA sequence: TGTGCCAGCAGTGGCGCGGCTAGCTCCTACGAGCAGTACTTC. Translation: CASSGAASSYEQYF.

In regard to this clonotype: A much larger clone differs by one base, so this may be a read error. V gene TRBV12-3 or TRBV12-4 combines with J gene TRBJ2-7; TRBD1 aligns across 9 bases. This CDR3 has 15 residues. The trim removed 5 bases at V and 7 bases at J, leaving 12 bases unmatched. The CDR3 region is CASSPRTGEGNEQYF. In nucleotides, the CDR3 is TGTGCCAGCAGTCCTCGGACAGGGGAAGGGAATGAGCAGTACTTC.

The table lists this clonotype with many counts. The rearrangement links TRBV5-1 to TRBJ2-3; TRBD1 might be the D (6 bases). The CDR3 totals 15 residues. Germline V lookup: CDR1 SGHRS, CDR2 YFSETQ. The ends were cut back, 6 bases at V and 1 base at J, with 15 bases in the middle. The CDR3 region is CASTTSGAGTDTQYF. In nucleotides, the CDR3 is TGCGCCAGCACGACCTCAGGGGCCGGCACAGATACGCAGTATTTT.

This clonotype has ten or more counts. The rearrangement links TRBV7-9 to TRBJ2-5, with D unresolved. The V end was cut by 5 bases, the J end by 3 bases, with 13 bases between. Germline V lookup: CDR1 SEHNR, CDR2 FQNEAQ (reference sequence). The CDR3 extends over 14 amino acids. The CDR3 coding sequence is TGTGCCAGCAGCGGCCCCGCGAGAGAAGAGACCCAGTACTTC. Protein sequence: CASSGPAREETQYF.

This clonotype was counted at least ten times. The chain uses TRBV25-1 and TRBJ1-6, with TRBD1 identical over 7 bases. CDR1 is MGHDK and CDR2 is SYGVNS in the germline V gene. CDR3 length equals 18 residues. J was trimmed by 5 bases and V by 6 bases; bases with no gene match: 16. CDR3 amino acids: CASSSATGLIGHNSPLHF. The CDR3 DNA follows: TGTGCCAGCAGCTCTGCGACAGGGCTTATAGGGCATAATTCACCCCTCCACTTT.

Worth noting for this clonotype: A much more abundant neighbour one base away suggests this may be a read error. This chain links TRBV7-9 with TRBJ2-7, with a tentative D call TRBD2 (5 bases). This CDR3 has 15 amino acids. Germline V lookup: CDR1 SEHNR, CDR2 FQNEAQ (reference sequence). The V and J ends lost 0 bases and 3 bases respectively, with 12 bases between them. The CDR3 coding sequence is TGTGCCAGCAGCTTAGCGAGAGGGATGCGCTACGAGCAGTACTTC. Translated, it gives CASSLARGMRYEQYF.

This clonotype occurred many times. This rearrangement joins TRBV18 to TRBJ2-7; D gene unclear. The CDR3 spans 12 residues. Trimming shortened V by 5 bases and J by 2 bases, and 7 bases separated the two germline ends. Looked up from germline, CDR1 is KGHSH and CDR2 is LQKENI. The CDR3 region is CASSVSPYEQYF. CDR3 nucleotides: TGTGCCAGCTCAGTTTCCCCCTACGAGCAGTACTTC. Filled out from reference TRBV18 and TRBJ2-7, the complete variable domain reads NAGVMQNPRHLVRRRGQEARLRCSPMKGHSHVYWYRQLPEEGLKFMVYLQKENIIDESGMPKERFSAEFPKEGPSILRIQQVVRGDSAAYFCASSVSPYEQYFGPGTRLTVT.

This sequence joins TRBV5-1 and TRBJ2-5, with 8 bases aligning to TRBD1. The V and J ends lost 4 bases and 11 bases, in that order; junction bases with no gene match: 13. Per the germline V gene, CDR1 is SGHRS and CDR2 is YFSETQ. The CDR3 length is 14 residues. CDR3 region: CASSNQGALGEQYF. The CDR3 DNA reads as TGCGCCAGCAGCAACCAGGGGGCTTTGGGTGAGCAGTACTTC. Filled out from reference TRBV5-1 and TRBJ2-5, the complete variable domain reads KAGVTQTPRYLIKTRGQQVTLSCSPISGHRSVSWYQQTPGQGLQFLFEYFSETQRNKGNFPGRFSGRQFSNSRSEMNVSTLELGDSALYLCASSNQGALGEQYFGPGTRLLVL.

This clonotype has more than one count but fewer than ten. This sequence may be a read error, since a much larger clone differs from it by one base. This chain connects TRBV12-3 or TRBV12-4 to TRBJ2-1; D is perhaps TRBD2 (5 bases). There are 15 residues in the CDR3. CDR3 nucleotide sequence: TGTGTCAGCACCCTTGGAGGAAGCTCCTACAATGAGCAGTTCTTC. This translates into CVSTLGGSSYNEQFF.

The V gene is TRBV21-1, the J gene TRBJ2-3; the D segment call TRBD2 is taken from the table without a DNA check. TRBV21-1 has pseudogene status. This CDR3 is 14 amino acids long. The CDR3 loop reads CASSRDTSGDTQYF. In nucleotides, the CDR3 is TGTGCCAGCAGTCGAGACACCTCCGGAGATACGCAGTATTTT.

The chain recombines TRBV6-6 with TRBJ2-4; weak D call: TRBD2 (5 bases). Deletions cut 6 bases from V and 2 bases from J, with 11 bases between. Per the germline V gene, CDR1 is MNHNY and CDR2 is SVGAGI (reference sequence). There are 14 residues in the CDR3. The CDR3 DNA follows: TGTGCCAGCAGCGACGGGGAGACCAAAAACATTCAGTACTTC. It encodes CASSDGETKNIQYF.

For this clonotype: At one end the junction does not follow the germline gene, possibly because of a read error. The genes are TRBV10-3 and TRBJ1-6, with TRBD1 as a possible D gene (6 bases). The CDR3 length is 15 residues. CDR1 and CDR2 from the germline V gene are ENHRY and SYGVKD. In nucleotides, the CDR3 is TGTGCCATCAGTGGGTTGGACAGTTATAATTCACCCCCCCACTTT. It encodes CAISGLDSYNSPPHF.

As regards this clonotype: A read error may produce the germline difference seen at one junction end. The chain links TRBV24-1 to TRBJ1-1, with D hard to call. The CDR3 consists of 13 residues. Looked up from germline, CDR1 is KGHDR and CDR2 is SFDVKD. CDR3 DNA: TGTGCCACTTCCAGCACTTCGAACGCTGAAGCTTTCTTT. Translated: CATSSTSNAEAFF.

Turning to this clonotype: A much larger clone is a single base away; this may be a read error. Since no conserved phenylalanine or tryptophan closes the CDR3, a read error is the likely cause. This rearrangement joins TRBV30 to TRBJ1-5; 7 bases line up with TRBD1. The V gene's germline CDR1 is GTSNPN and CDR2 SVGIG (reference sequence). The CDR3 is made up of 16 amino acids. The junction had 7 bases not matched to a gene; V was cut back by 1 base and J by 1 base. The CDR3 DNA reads TGTGCCTGGAGTGCAAGGGGACAGTTGAGCAATCAGCCCCAGCATTGT. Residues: CAWSARGQLSNQPQHC.